These 27 T cell receptor beta chains were all obtained from the same sample, sequenced in a study of T cells in women clearing cervical HPV infection. Data came from immunoSEQ multiplex PCR; TCRdb stores just in-frame clones and leaves some out. The sample totals roughly 22,000 clones. The material sequenced was blood buffy coat. Receptors originate from a woman aged 18-70 years with a cervical HPV16 infection that either progressed to CIN3+ or cleared (not recorded which).

Comments on this clone: The CDR3 end lies 3 residues beyond the end of the read and is filled in from the germline J gene. This chain uses TRBV5-1 with TRBJ2-2; 7 nucleotides line up with TRBD1. Germline CDR1 SGHRS, CDR2 YFSETQ. This CDR3 is built from 15 residues. The CDR3 spells CASSLEGQRIEKLFF. CDR3 bases read: TGCGCCAGCAGCTTAGAGGGACAGCGGATTGAAAAG.

For this clone: The read halts 3 residues ahead of the CDR3 end, with the missing end drawn from the germline J gene. V usage is TRBV28 and J usage is TRBJ1-5; 7 positions match TRBD1. CDR3 length: 14 amino acids. V gave up 5 bases and J gave up 6 bases; unmatched junction bases: 7. Germline CDR1 MDHEN, CDR2 SYDVKM. This CDR3 is CASSPLDRAQPQHF. The DNA read from the CDR3 is TGTGCCAGCAGTCCCCTAGACAGGGCTCAGCCC.

In the case of this clone: The CDR3 is cut off 3 residues early in the read; its end comes from the germline J gene. The chain has TRBV7-9 and TRBJ2-2; 8 nucleotides line up with TRBD2. The CDR3 is 15 residues long. Germline values: CDR1 SEHNR, CDR2 FQNEAQ (reference sequence). Incomplete CDR3 DNA: TGTGCCAGCAGCGCATCAGGCGGGAGGCGCTCCTTG. Translation gives CASSASGGRRSL. The CDR3 in its entirety is CASSASGGRRSLLFF.

About this clone itself: The CDR3 end falls 3 residues outside the read, so it is completed with the germline J gene. The chain is built from TRBV16 and TRBJ2-3; possible D gene TRBD1, 6 bases. The CDR3 extends over 15 amino acids. Germline V gives CDR1 KGHSY, CDR2 FQNENV. This chain's CDR3 is CASSQSGQGIQPQYF. The DNA read from the CDR3 is TGTGCCAGCAGCCAATCGGGTCAGGGGATTCAGCCG.

Note on this clone: The read gets to within 3 residues of the CDR3 end, and the germline J gene fills in the rest. The rearrangement uses TRBV5-1 and TRBJ2-2; 7 positions agree with TRBD1. CDR1 SGHRS and CDR2 YFSETQ come from the germline V gene. The CDR3 consists of 16 residues. The CDR3: CASSFNQGVGANVLFF. Incomplete CDR3 DNA: TGCGCCAGCAGCTTCAACCAGGGGGTTGGGGCCAACGTG. The whole variable domain, remainder taken from reference TRBV5-1 and TRBJ2-2, is KAGVTQTPRYLIKTRGQQVTLSCSPISGHRSVSWYQQTPGQGLQFLFEYFSETQRNKGNFPGRFSGRQFSNSRSEMNVSTLELGDSALYLCASSFNQGVGANVLFFGEGSRLTVL.

Notes on this clone: The sequence runs out 3 residues before the end of the CDR3; the remainder is reconstructed from the germline J gene. The chain combines TRBV19 with TRBJ1-2; possible D gene TRBD1, 6 bases. This CDR3 region has 17 residues. Germline V lookup: CDR1 LNHDA, CDR2 SQIVND (reference sequence). CDR3 bases read: TGTGCCAGTACCTCAAGGGGGGGACGAGACCGGCATTACGAC. Translating gives CASTSRGGRDRHYD. The whole CDR3 region reads CASTSRGGRDRHYDYTF.

Of note for this clone: The read terminates 3 residues ahead of where the CDR3 ends, so the germline J gene completes it. The genes are TRBV20-1 and TRBJ1-3, with 9 bases matching TRBD1. The CDR3 runs to 15 residues. Trimming took 6 bases from V and 0 from J; bases not matched to a gene: 6. CDR1 is DFQATT, CDR2 SNEGSKA, per germline (reference sequence). The CDR3 sequence: CSAPDRGNSGNTIYF. The DNA read from the CDR3 is TGCAGTGCCCCGGACAGGGGCAACTCTGGAAACACC.

In the case of this clone: From the germline J gene comes the end of the CDR3, since the read stops 3 residues before it. This chain joins TRBV28 and TRBJ1-2; D gene ambiguous. Deletions cut 2 bases from V and 2 bases from J, with 12 bases between. Germline V gene lookup returns CDR1 MDHEN and CDR2 SYDVKM. The CDR3 consists of 15 residues. Partial CDR3 DNA: TGTGCCAGCAGTTTAGGGCTCATCAGGAACTATGGC. Its translation: CASSLGLIRNYG. The whole CDR3 sequence reads CASSLGLIRNYGYTF.

For this clone: The CDR3 end is not reached by the read, which stops 3 residues before it; the germline J gene fills it in. The chain carries TRBV5-1 and TRBJ1-2; 7 nucleotides agree with TRBD1. The CDR3 totals 14 residues. V shed 4 bases and J 3 bases; nucleotides not matched to a gene: 6. From germline, CDR1 is SGHRS and CDR2 YFSETQ. CDR3 loop: CASSGRDRYYGYTF. The covered CDR3 bases are TGCGCCAGCAGCGGACGGGACAGATACTATGGC.

With respect to this clone: The CDR3 extends 3 residues past the end of the read, so its final part is completed from the germline J gene. The chain uses TRBV11-2 and TRBJ2-1; 7 bases match TRBD2. CDR1 is SGHAT, CDR2 FQNNGV, per germline. V trimming: 3 bases; J trimming: 8 bases; junction bases outside the gene matches: 10. The CDR3 has 15 amino acids. CDR3 DNA (partial): TGTGCCAGCAGCTTCCAAGCGGGAAGTTGGGATGAG. Translating it yields CASSFQAGSWDE. The full CDR3 is CASSFQAGSWDEQFF.

On this clone: The junction does not match germline at one end; this may be a read error. The observed sequence ends 3 residues before the CDR3 terminus, with the missing tail filled in from the germline J gene. This rearrangement joins TRBV7-7 to TRBJ1-4, with D possibly TRBD1 on 5 matching bases. The germline gives CDR1 SSHAT, CDR2 FNYEAQ (reference sequence). The CDR3 is 15 residues long. The sequenced CDR3 bases are TGTGCTAGCAGCTCAGGAAACTCTGGGGCCAACGTA. This gives the protein CASSSGNSGANV. The full CDR3 is CASSSGNSGANVLFF.

In the case of this clone: The read falls 3 residues short of the CDR3 end, and the missing part is taken from the germline J gene. The J gene is TRBJ1-2, the V gene TRBV19; 8 bases line up with TRBD1. Germline V lookup: CDR1 LNHDA, CDR2 SQIVND (reference sequence). The CDR3 extends over 15 amino acids. The CDR3 loop is CASSPKDRASYDYTF. The sequenced CDR3 bases are TGTGCCAGTAGTCCCAAGGACAGGGCTTCCTACGAC. The whole variable domain, filled in from reference TRBV19 and TRBJ1-2, reads DGGITQSPKYLFRKEGQNVTLSCEQNLNHDAMYWYRQDPGQGLRLIYYSQIVNDFQKGDIAEGYSVSREKKESFPLTVTSAQKNPTAFYLCASSPKDRASYDYTFGSGTRLTVV.

The sequenced part of the CDR3 DNA is TGTGCCAGTAGTATCCCGGGGGGCAGGGGGCGTCAGCCC. Translation: CASSIPGGRGRQP. The CDR3 reads in full as CASSIPGGRGRQPQHF. The V call is TRBV19, the J call TRBJ1-5; 8 bases fit TRBD1. Sequencing ends 3 residues short of the CDR3 end; the germline J gene provides the rest. The V gene end was trimmed by 3 bases and the J gene end by 6 bases; junction bases not matched to a gene: 10. The CDR3 covers 16 residues. Germline V gene lookup returns CDR1 LNHDA and CDR2 SQIVND (reference sequence). Full variable domain (remainder filled in from reference TRBV19 and TRBJ1-5): DGGITQSPKYLFRKEGQNVTLSCEQNLNHDAMYWYRQDPGQGLRLIYYSQIVNDFQKGDIAEGYSVSREKKESFPLTVTSAQKNPTAFYLCASSIPGGRGRQPQHFGDGTRLSIL.

About this clone: Coverage ceases 3 residues before the CDR3 finishes, and the germline J gene fills in the end. The gene calls are TRBV19 and TRBJ2-2, with TRBD1 matching 10 bases. The CDR3 covers 15 residues. Germline CDR1 LNHDA, CDR2 SQIVND (reference sequence). V trimming: 9 bases; J trimming: 2 bases; junction bases outside the gene matches: 6. CDR3 residues: CASLGTGENTGELFF. The sequenced part of the CDR3 DNA is TGTGCCAGCCTCGGGACAGGGGAAAACACCGGGGAG.

Regarding this clone: The read stops 3 residues short of the end of the CDR3; the missing end is completed from the germline J gene. The chain combines TRBV4-2 with TRBJ2-7; 10 bases map to TRBD2. CDR3 size: 15 residues. CDR1 and CDR2 (germline): LGHNA, YNFKEQ. Trimming at V came to 3 bases and at J to 4 bases, leaving 6 bases not matched to a gene. The CDR3 here is CASSHGLADPYEQYF. CDR3 DNA (partial): TGTGCCAGCAGCCACGGACTAGCGGATCCTTACGAG.

CDR3 DNA (partial): TGCAGCGTTAGCCAGGCCGTGACGCCCTACGAG. Its translation is CSVSQAVTPYE. The complete CDR3 protein is CSVSQAVTPYEQYF. The chain has TRBV29-1 and TRBJ2-7; D unresolved. The read terminates 3 residues before the CDR3 end, so the remaining end is supplied by the germline J gene. V was shortened by 5 bases and J by 2 bases, with 16 bases between the two germline ends. This CDR3 region has 14 residues. Germline CDR1 SQVTM, CDR2 ANQGSEA.

Remarks on this clone: The read falls 3 residues short of the CDR3 end, and the missing part is taken from the germline J gene. The V and J genes are TRBV18 and TRBJ1-2; possible D gene TRBD1, 5 bases. This CDR3 has 18 amino acids. Germline V gene data show CDR1 as KGHSH and CDR2 as LQKENI. Here the CDR3 reads CASSPGLTSGGNTDTYTF. The part of the CDR3 DNA that was read is TGTGCCAGCTCTCCCGGGCTGACTAGCGGGGGGAACACAGATACC.

This clone shows up as medium-sized by frequency. The sequenced fragment ends 3 residues before the CDR3 boundary, so the rest is inferred from the germline J gene. The chain links TRBV7-2 to TRBJ2-3, with 8 bases fitting TRBD2. This CDR3 is 15 amino acids long. CDR1 and CDR2 (germline): SGHTA, FQGNSA. Germline trimming cut 0 bases from V and 4 bases from J; bases unmatched to any gene: 3. The CDR3 DNA, read in part, is TGTGCCAGCAGCTTAGCGGCGGGAGGCGCAGATACG. Translating it yields CASSLAAGGADT. Given in full, the CDR3 is CASSLAAGGADTQYF. Drawing the rest from reference TRBV7-2 and TRBJ2-3, the complete variable domain is GAGVSQSPSNKVTEKGKDVELRCDPISGHTALYWYRQSLGQGLEFLIYFQGNSAPDKSGLPSDRFSAERTGGSVSTLTIQRTQQEDSAVYLCASSLAAGGADTQYFGPGTRLTVL.

On this clone itself: The DNA ends 3 residues before the CDR3 does, and the rest of the CDR3 is filled in from the germline J gene. The V call is TRBV6-1, the J call TRBJ1-5; 8 bases are a match to TRBD1. The CDR3 runs 15 residues. CDR1 and CDR2 (germline): MNHNS, SASEGT. J gave up 4 bases and V 4 bases, and 6 bases lay outside the gene matches. CDR3 loop: CASSADRDRNQPQHF. The sequenced part of the CDR3 DNA is TGTGCCAGCAGTGCGGACAGGGACCGGAATCAGCCC.

Comment on this clone: The read gets to within 3 residues of the CDR3 end, and the germline J gene fills in the rest. This chain uses TRBV7-2 with TRBJ2-4; 7 nucleotides line up with TRBD1. Per germline, CDR1 SGHTA and CDR2 FQGNSA. The CDR3 sequence is 15 residues long. CDR3 bases read: TGTGCCAGCAGCCCCTCCGGGACAGAGAACTATGGT. It is translated as CASSPSGTENYG. The CDR3, in full, reads CASSPSGTENYGQYF.

On this clone itself: From the germline J gene comes the end of the CDR3, since the read stops 3 residues before it. J is TRBJ2-6 and V is TRBV7-2; D gene ambiguous. The CDR3 sequence is 14 residues long. V lost 2 bases and J lost 6, with 8 bases in between. Per the germline V gene, CDR1 is SGHTA and CDR2 is FQGNSA. The CDR3 spells CASSLSAMANVLTF. CDR3 DNA, as far as it was read: TGTGCCAGCAGCTTATCTGCTATGGCCAACGTC.

With regard to this clone: The read gets to within 3 residues of the CDR3 end, and the germline J gene fills in the rest. This rearrangement joins TRBV2 to TRBJ2-5; the D gene is possibly TRBD2 (5 bases). Germline V gene sequence: CDR1 SNHLY, CDR2 FYNNEI. CDR3 length: 13 amino acids. V lost 5 bases to trimming and J lost 5 bases, with 12 bases between them. The CDR3 sequence: CASSPGSGETQYF. The part of the CDR3 DNA that was read is TGTGCCAGCAGTCCAGGATCGGGGGAGACC. Full variable domain (rest looked up from reference TRBV2 and TRBJ2-5): EPEVTQTPSHQVTQMGQEVILRCVPISNHLYFYWYRQILGQKVEFLVSFYNNEISEKSEIFDDQFSVERPDGSNFTLKIRSTKLEDSAMYFCASSPGSGETQYFGPGTRLLVL.

As to this clone: Read data end 3 residues before the CDR3 end; the end is taken from the germline J gene. The V gene is TRBV4-1, the J gene TRBJ1-2; D remains ambiguous. The V gene lost 0 bases and the J gene lost 5 bases, with 13 bases spanning the gap. In germline, CDR1 is MGHRA, CDR2 YSYEKL. The CDR3 runs 15 residues. The CDR3 protein is CASSQEERSGYGYTF. The sequenced part of the CDR3 DNA is TGCGCCAGCAGCCAAGAGGAGAGGTCGGGTTATGGC.

Comment on this clone: The read terminates 3 residues ahead of where the CDR3 ends, so the germline J gene completes it. The chain couples TRBV7-9 to TRBJ2-6, with a weak D call TRBD2 (5 bases). The CDR3 has 15 amino acids. Germline V gives CDR1 SEHNR, CDR2 FQNEAQ (reference sequence). V was shortened by 1 base and J by 2 bases, with 6 bases between the two germline ends. The CDR3 DNA, read in part, is TGTGCCAGCAGCTTAGTCGGGGCTGGGGCCAACGTC. Translated: CASSLVGAGANV. The full-length CDR3 reads as CASSLVGAGANVLTF.

For this clone: The CDR3 end is not reached by the read, which stops 3 residues before it; the germline J gene fills it in. V gene TRBV28 combines with J gene TRBJ2-3; 13 positions agree with TRBD2. The CDR3 loop spans 18 amino acids. In germline, CDR1 is MDHEN, CDR2 SYDVKM. Germline trimming cut 4 bases from V and 5 bases from J; bases unmatched to any gene: 12. The sequenced CDR3 bases are TGTGCCAGCAGTTCCCCTGATGGACTAGCGGGAGTTCTAGATACG. Translating it yields CASSSPDGLAGVLDT. The entire CDR3 protein reads CASSSPDGLAGVLDTQYF. Full variable domain (missing parts from reference TRBV28 and TRBJ2-3): DVKVTQSSRYLVKRTGEKVFLECVQDMDHENMFWYRQDPGLGLRLIYFSYDVKMKEKGDIPEGYSVSREKKERFSLILESASTNQTSMYLCASSSPDGLAGVLDTQYFGPGTRLTVL.

About this clone: Coverage ceases 3 residues before the CDR3 finishes, and the germline J gene fills in the end. V and J are TRBV20-1 and TRBJ2-7, with D possibly matching TRBD2 (6 bases). V dropped 5 bases and J dropped 0 bases, with 14 bases sitting between them. CDR1 is DFQATT, CDR2 SNEGSKA, per germline (reference sequence). The CDR3 runs to 14 residues. CDR3 sequence reads: CSAVGSGNSYEQYF. Partial CDR3 DNA: TGCAGTGCTGTTGGTAGCGGTAACTCCTACGAG.

Of note for this clone: Read sequence stops 3 residues before the CDR3 end, and the germline J gene provides the missing end. This rearrangement joins TRBV6-2 or TRBV6-3 to TRBJ2-3, with TRBD2 matching over 8 bases. Germline V gene sequence: CDR1 MNHEY, CDR2 SVGEGT. The junction had 4 bases not matched to a gene; V was cut back by 0 bases and J by 2 bases. This CDR3 has 16 residues. The CDR3 loop is CASSYSRREATDTQYF. CDR3 DNA, as far as it was read: TGTGCCAGCAGTTACTCGAGGCGGGAGGCCACAGATACG.